Following are 30 T cell receptor beta chains from one sample sequenced in a study of blood T cell repertoires in COVID-19. This table comes from immunoSEQ multiplex PCR, and its TCRdb copy is limited to in-frame clones, with some not included. The top ten clones hold roughly 1.8% of a sample with more than 200,000 clones, under 90% of them seen once. The sample comprised PBMCs or T cells enriched from blood (not recorded which). Receptors originate from a man in his sixties who had recovered from COVID-19.

This clone was observed many times. CDR3 region: CASRGDTPISEAFF. For the CDR3, the DNA is TGTGCCAGCAGGGGGGACACTCCGATATCGGAAGCTTTCTTT. The V gene is TRBV6-5, the J gene TRBJ1-1, with a weak D call TRBD1 (6 bases). Trimming left V 6 bases short and J 8 bases short, with 19 bases between. CDR3 length: 14 residues. Looked up from germline, CDR1 is MNHEY and CDR2 is SVGAGI.

This chain uses TRBV5-8 with TRBJ1-2; possible D gene TRBD1, 5 bases. CDR3 size: 15 residues. V dropped 4 bases and J dropped 4 bases, with 17 bases sitting between them. Looked up from germline, CDR1 is SGHTS and CDR2 is YDEGEE. The CDR3 sequence: CASSPPAGWAYGYTF. The CDR3 bases are TGTGCCAGCAGCCCACCTGCAGGGTGGGCCTATGGCTACACCTTC.

This chain connects TRBV27 to TRBJ1-1; D gene uncertain. Germline V gives CDR1 MNHEY, CDR2 SMNVEV (reference sequence). CDR3 length: 13 amino acids. Trimming left V 2 bases short and J 6 bases short, with 10 bases between. The CDR3 region is CASSLRDGAEAFF. CDR3 in DNA: TGTGCCAGCAGTTTAAGAGACGGGGCTGAAGCTTTCTTT.

The rearrangement joins TRBV24-1 to TRBJ1-2; possible D gene TRBD1, 6 bases. The germline V gene encodes CDR1 KGHDR and CDR2 SFDVKD. The V and J ends lost 7 bases and 2 bases respectively, with 7 bases between them. The CDR3 covers 12 residues. The CDR3 loop reads CATSDRNYGYTF. Here the CDR3 DNA reads TGTGCCACCAGCGACAGGAACTATGGCTACACCTTC.

The chain employs TRBV23-1 and TRBJ1-5; 7 nucleotides match TRBD1. TRBV23-1 is filed as an ORF, its function uncertain. The CDR3 is 15 amino acids. J gave up 1 base and V 6 bases, and 6 bases lay outside the gene matches. In DNA form, the CDR3 reads TGCGCCAGCAGGACAGGGCCCCCAAGCAATCAGCCCCAGCATTTT. Amino acids: CASRTGPPSNQPQHF.

The chain carries TRBV6-6 and TRBJ2-7, with D possibly being TRBD1 (5 bases). Germline CDR1 and CDR2: MNHNY and SVGAGI (reference sequence). The CDR3 contains 11 residues. V lost 5 bases and J lost 3, with 5 bases in between. The CDR3 region is CASSRGYEQYF. DNA of the CDR3: TGTGCCAGCAGTAGGGGCTACGAGCAGTACTTC.

V and J are TRBV27 and TRBJ2-2; 15 bases are shared with TRBD2. The CDR3 contains 19 residues. Germline CDR1 is MNHEY and CDR2 is SMNVEV (reference sequence). The junction had 9 bases not matched to a gene; V was cut back by 6 bases and J by 1 base. The CDR3 spells CASSSPGLAGGLNTGELFF. The CDR3 nucleotides are TGTGCCAGCAGCTCACCCGGACTAGCGGGGGGGCTGAACACCGGGGAGCTGTTTTTT.

This clone is a singleton in its sample. In nucleotides, the CDR3 is TGTGCCAGCAGGCCTCTGACAGGGCCACAATATGGCTACACCTTC. Its translation: CASRPLTGPQYGYTF. V and J are TRBV2 and TRBJ1-2, with 7 bases aligning to TRBD1. V was clipped by 6 bases and J by 5 bases; unmatched bases: 12. Per the germline V gene, CDR1 is SNHLY and CDR2 is FYNNEI. This CDR3 is built from 15 residues. Variable domain in full (rest from reference TRBV2 and TRBJ1-2): EPEVTQTPSHQVTQMGQEVILRCVPISNHLYFYWYRQILGQKVEFLVSFYNNEISEKSEIFDDQFSVERPDGSNFTLKIRSTKLEDSAMYFCASRPLTGPQYGYTFGSGTRLTVV.

This clone was counted only a few times. The rearrangement uses TRBV18 and TRBJ2-2; D not certain. Germline CDR1 is KGHSH and CDR2 is LQKENI. The CDR3 contains 14 residues. The V gene lost 2 bases and the J gene lost 0 bases, with 4 bases spanning the gap. The CDR3 nucleotides are TGTGCCAGCTCACCATACACGAACACCGGGGAGCTGTTTTTT. Protein sequence: CASSPYTNTGELFF.

The chain has TRBV6-4 and TRBJ1-1; TRBD1 is a possible D gene (5 bases). Germline values: CDR1 MRHNA, CDR2 SNTAGT. The CDR3 totals 14 residues. Deletions cut 8 bases from V and 4 bases from J, with 17 bases between. The chain's CDR3 is CASSPDSRSTEAFF. In nucleotides, the CDR3 is TGTGCCAGCTCCCCTGACAGCAGGAGCACTGAAGCTTTCTTT.

The rearrangement links TRBV3-1 (or the pseudogene TRBV3-2) to TRBJ2-1; 11 nucleotides line up with TRBD2. Germline V gene sequence: CDR1 LGHDT, CDR2 YNNKEL (reference sequence). The CDR3 runs 15 residues. Trimming removed 4 bases from V and 2 bases from J; junction bases left unmatched: 1. The CDR3 reads CASSRLAGTYNEQFF. The CDR3 region has the DNA TGTGCCAGCAGCCGACTAGCGGGGACCTACAATGAGCAGTTCTTC.

The V call is TRBV2, the J call TRBJ1-2; 9 bases are a match to TRBD1. Germline V gene lookup returns CDR1 SNHLY and CDR2 FYNNEI. The CDR3 is 13 residues long. Losses at the gene ends were 6 bases for V and 4 bases for J; bases not matched to a gene: 3. The CDR3 is CASRPGQGYGYTF. CDR3 DNA sequence: TGTGCCAGCAGACCGGGACAGGGCTATGGCTACACCTTC.

V and J are TRBV7-8 and TRBJ1-5; D possibly corresponds to TRBD1 (5 bases). From germline, CDR1 is SGHVS and CDR2 FQNEAQ. This CDR3 has 16 amino acids. Deletions cut 8 bases from V and 2 bases from J, with 19 bases between. The CDR3 DNA sequence: TGTGCCAGCTCAGTGGGGCAGGGTCTTGGCAATCAGCCCCAGCATTTT. Encoded protein: CASSVGQGLGNQPQHF.

The chain links TRBV7-9 to TRBJ2-5; a possible D gene is TRBD1 (6 bases). CDR3 length equals 15 residues. V dropped 7 bases and J dropped 3 bases, with 18 bases sitting between them. Germline CDR1 is SEHNR and CDR2 is FQNEAQ (reference sequence). CDR3 sequence reads: CASNGQSNVKETQYF. The CDR3 bases are TGTGCCAGCAACGGACAGTCTAACGTGAAAGAGACCCAGTACTTC.

This clone appeared a few times. The chain recombines TRBV19 with TRBJ1-6; maybe TRBD1 (5 bases). The CDR3 consists of 15 residues. Per the germline V gene, CDR1 is LNHDA and CDR2 is SQIVND (reference sequence). V lost 3 bases and J 8 bases, leaving 14 bases between the germline ends. CDR3 sequence reads: CASSMMGLGDSPLHF. The CDR3, as DNA: TGTGCCAGTAGTATGATGGGGCTCGGTGATTCACCCCTCCACTTT. Combining the CDR3 with reference TRBV19 and TRBJ1-6 gives the whole variable domain DGGITQSPKYLFRKEGQNVTLSCEQNLNHDAMYWYRQDPGQGLRLIYYSQIVNDFQKGDIAEGYSVSREKKESFPLTVTSAQKNPTAFYLCASSMMGLGDSPLHFGNGTRLTVT.

The chain recombines TRBV19 with TRBJ1-5; TRBD1 matches 8 bases. Germline values: CDR1 LNHDA, CDR2 SQIVND (reference sequence). The CDR3 loop spans 15 amino acids. With 7 bases clipped from V and 0 bases from J, the junction kept 5 bases outside the gene matches. The CDR3 nucleotides read TGTGCCAGTAAAGGGGACAGGAATAGCAATCAGCCCCAGCATTTT. Translation gives CASKGDRNSNQPQHF.

Only a few counts were recorded for this clone. The J gene is TRBJ2-2, the V gene TRBV27; D perhaps matches TRBD1 (5 bases). The CDR3 is made up of 14 amino acids. Trimming stripped 6 bases from V and 7 bases from J, with 15 bases between. Germline V lookup: CDR1 MNHEY, CDR2 SMNVEV (reference sequence). Written as DNA, the CDR3 is TGTGCCAGCAGAAACAAACAGGCCGGCGGGGAGCTGTTTTTT. Residues: CASRNKQAGGELFF.

The gene calls are TRBV6-5 and TRBJ2-7, with 11 bases matching TRBD2. This CDR3 has 14 amino acids. Unmatched junction bases numbered 1, after V lost 4 bases and J lost 2 bases. CDR1 MNHEY and CDR2 SVGAGI come from the germline V gene. The CDR3 DNA reads as TGTGCCAGCAGTTCGACTAGCGGGACCTACGAGCAGTACTTC. It yields the protein CASSSTSGTYEQYF.

The CDR3 DNA sequence: TGTGCCAGCAGTGCAGGGACAGGGTACCAAGAGACCCAGTACTTC. This sequence encodes CASSAGTGYQETQYF. V and J are TRBV2 and TRBJ2-5, with 9 bases aligning to TRBD1. V gave up 4 bases and J gave up 0 bases; unmatched junction bases: 3. Germline assignment: CDR1 SNHLY and CDR2 FYNNEI. The CDR3 is 15 residues long.

As regards this clone: Distinct nucleotide sequences in the sample also encode this CDR3. The chain uses TRBV29-1 and TRBJ1-2, with 8 bases fitting TRBD1. Trimming at V came to 7 bases and at J to 2 bases, leaving 3 bases not matched to a gene. CDR1 SQVTM and CDR2 ANQGSEA come from the germline V gene. CDR3 length: 12 amino acids. This chain's CDR3 is CSAGTGNYGYTF. Written as DNA, the CDR3 is TGCAGCGCTGGGACAGGCAACTATGGCTACACCTTC. Based on the CDR3 plus reference TRBV29-1 and TRBJ1-2, the full variable domain is SAVISQKPSRDICQRGTSLTIQCQVDSQVTMMFWYRQQPGQSLTLIATANQGSEATYESGFVIDKFPISRPNLTFSTLTVSNMSPEDSSIYLCSAGTGNYGYTFGSGTRLTVV.

This chain uses TRBV5-6 with TRBJ1-6; 11 nucleotides line up with TRBD1. There are 17 residues in the CDR3. Germline-derived CDR1 and CDR2 are SGHDT and YYEEEE. The V and J ends lost 4 bases and 6 bases, in that order; junction bases with no gene match: 9. CDR3 DNA sequence: TGTGCCAGCAGCCCCCCCAGGACAGGGGGCCTTAATTCACCCCTCCACTTT. It yields the protein CASSPPRTGGLNSPLHF.

The V gene is TRBV5-1, the J gene TRBJ2-7; tentative D call: TRBD1 (6 bases). Trimming removed 3 bases at V and 3 bases at J, with 10 bases between. This CDR3 has 13 residues. Germline V lookup: CDR1 SGHRS, CDR2 YFSETQ. CDR3 sequence reads: CASSYEGHYEQYF. The CDR3 nucleotides read TGCGCCAGCAGCTACGAGGGACACTACGAGCAGTACTTC. The full variable domain, its missing parts supplied by reference TRBV5-1 and TRBJ2-7, is KAGVTQTPRYLIKTRGQQVTLSCSPISGHRSVSWYQQTPGQGLQFLFEYFSETQRNKGNFPGRFSGRQFSNSRSEMNVSTLELGDSALYLCASSYEGHYEQYFGPGTRLTVT.

J is TRBJ1-1 and V is TRBV29-1; no firm D call. With 7 bases removed from V and 0 bases from J, the gap between germline ends came to 12 bases. The germline V gene encodes CDR1 SQVTM and CDR2 ANQGSEA. This CDR3 region has 13 residues. The CDR3 region is CSERTEMNTEAFF. CDR3 nucleotides: TGCAGCGAGAGAACAGAAATGAACACTGAAGCTTTCTTT.

The V gene is TRBV19, the J gene TRBJ1-6; 7 bases are shared with TRBD1. Germline V gene data show CDR1 as LNHDA and CDR2 as SQIVND (reference sequence). Germline trimming cut 5 bases from V and 10 bases from J; bases unmatched to any gene: 8. This CDR3 has 14 amino acids. Written as DNA, the CDR3 is TGTGCCAGTAGTGAAGGGGGCGCGGGATCACCCCTCCACTTT. Translation gives CASSEGGAGSPLHF.

This clone was detected only a few times. The gene calls are TRBV27 and TRBJ1-3, with 9 bases identical to TRBD1. With 6 bases clipped from V and 2 bases from J, the junction kept 8 bases outside the gene matches. Germline CDR1 is MNHEY and CDR2 is SMNVEV (reference sequence). This CDR3 contains 16 residues. CDR3 nucleotide sequence: TGTGCCAGCAGAGTCCGGGACAGGGCTACTGGAAACACCATATATTTT. The encoded protein is CASRVRDRATGNTIYF.

The V and J genes are TRBV3-1 (or the pseudogene TRBV3-2) and TRBJ2-5; 7 bases agree with TRBD1. Germline V gene data show CDR1 as LGHDT and CDR2 as YNNKEL (reference sequence). The CDR3 is made up of 16 amino acids. V was pared by 3 bases and J by 5 bases, with 12 bases of the junction left unmatched. The CDR3 spells CASSHIYTGVSETQYF. In nucleotides, the CDR3 is TGTGCCAGCAGCCACATTTACACAGGGGTATCGGAGACCCAGTACTTC.

The chain recombines TRBV19 with TRBJ1-1; D gene ambiguous. Trimming took off 4 bases at V and 7 bases at J, with 13 bases between the two ends. Germline V gene data show CDR1 as LNHDA and CDR2 as SQIVND (reference sequence). CDR3 length equals 13 residues. The CDR3 sequence is CASSRAGRSEAFF. As DNA, the CDR3 is TGTGCCAGTAGTAGGGCGGGTCGGAGTGAAGCTTTCTTT.

The V call is TRBV15, the J call TRBJ2-7, with a weak D call TRBD2 (5 bases). V shed 5 bases and J shed 1 base, with 15 bases lying between them. This CDR3 comprises 15 residues. Germline CDR1 reads LNHNV; CDR2 reads YYDKDF (reference sequence). CDR3 sequence: CATSSRSRGSYEQYF. In nucleotides, the CDR3 is TGTGCCACCAGCTCCCGGAGTCGGGGATCCTACGAGCAGTACTTC. Full variable domain (outside the CDR3, taken from reference TRBV15 and TRBJ2-7): DAMVIQNPRYQVTQFGKPVTLSCSQTLNHNVMYWYQQKSSQAPKLLFHYYDKDFNNEADTPDNFQSRRPNTSFCFLDIRSPGLGDTAMYLCATSSRSRGSYEQYFGPGTRLTVT.

This clone was counted a few times. The V gene is TRBV16, the J gene TRBJ1-3; the D gene is possibly TRBD1 (6 bases). V was clipped by 2 bases and J by 0 bases, with 11 bases between them. The CDR3 sequence is 16 residues long. The germline CDR1 and CDR2 sequences are KGHSY and FQNENV. The CDR3 reads CASSQGTPSSGNTIYF. Here the CDR3 DNA reads TGTGCCAGCAGCCAAGGGACACCCAGCTCTGGAAACACCATATATTTT.

The V and J genes are TRBV5-1 and TRBJ1-2; D might be TRBD1 (6 bases). Trimming pared 2 bases from V and 2 bases from J, leaving 10 bases between. CDR3 length equals 14 residues. Germline CDR1 is SGHRS and CDR2 is YFSETQ. CDR3 nucleotide sequence: TGCGCCAGCAGCTTAACAGGGATGAACTATGGCTACACCTTC. This sequence encodes CASSLTGMNYGYTF.